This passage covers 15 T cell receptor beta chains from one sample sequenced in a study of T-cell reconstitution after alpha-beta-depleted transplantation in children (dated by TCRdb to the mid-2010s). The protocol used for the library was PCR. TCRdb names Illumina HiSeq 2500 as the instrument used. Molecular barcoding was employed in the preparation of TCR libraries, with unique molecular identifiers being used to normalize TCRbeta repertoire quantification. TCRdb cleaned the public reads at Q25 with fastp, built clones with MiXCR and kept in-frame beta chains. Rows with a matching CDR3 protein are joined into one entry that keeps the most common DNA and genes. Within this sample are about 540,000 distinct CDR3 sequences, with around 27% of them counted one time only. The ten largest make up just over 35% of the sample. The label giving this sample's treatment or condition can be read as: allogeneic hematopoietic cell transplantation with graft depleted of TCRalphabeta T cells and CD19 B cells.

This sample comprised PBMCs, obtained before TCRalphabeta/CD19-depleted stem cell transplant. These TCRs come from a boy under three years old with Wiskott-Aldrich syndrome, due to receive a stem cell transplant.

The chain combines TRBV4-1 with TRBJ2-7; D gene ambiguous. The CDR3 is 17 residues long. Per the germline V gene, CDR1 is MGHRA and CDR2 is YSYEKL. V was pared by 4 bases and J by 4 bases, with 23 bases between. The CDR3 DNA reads TGCGCCAGCAGCCGAGTTTCCTGTGGGCAGATCGGGTACGAGCAGTACTTC. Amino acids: CASSRVSCGQIGYEQYF.

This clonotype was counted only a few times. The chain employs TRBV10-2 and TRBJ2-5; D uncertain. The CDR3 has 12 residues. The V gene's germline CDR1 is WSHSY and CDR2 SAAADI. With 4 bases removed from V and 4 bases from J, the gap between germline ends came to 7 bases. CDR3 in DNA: TGCGCCAGCAGTGCTGGGTCAGAGACCCAGTACTTC. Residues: CASSAGSETQYF.

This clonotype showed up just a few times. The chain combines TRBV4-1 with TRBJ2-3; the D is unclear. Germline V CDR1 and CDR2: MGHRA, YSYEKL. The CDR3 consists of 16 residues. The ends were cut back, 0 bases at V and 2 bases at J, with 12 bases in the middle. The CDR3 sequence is CASSQDIRTVTDTQYF. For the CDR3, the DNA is TGCGCCAGCAGCCAAGATATCCGCACTGTCACAGATACGCAGTATTTT.

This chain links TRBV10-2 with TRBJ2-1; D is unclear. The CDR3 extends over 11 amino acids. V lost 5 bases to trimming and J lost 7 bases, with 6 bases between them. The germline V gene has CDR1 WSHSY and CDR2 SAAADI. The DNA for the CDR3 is TGCGCCAGCAGTCCACAAAATGAGCAGTTCTTC. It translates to CASSPQNEQFF.

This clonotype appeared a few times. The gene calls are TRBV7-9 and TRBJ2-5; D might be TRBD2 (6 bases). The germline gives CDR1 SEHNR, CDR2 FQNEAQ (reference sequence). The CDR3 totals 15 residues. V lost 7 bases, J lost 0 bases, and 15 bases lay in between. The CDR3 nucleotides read TGTGCCAGCACCTTGATCCGGGGGTACCAAGAGACCCAGTACTTC. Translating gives CASTLIRGYQETQYF.

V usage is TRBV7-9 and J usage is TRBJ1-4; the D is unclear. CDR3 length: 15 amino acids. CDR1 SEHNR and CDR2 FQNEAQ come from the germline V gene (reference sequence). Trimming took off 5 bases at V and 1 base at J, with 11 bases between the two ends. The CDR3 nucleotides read TGTGCCAGCAGCCCAGAGAGTTTAACTAATGAAAAACTGTTTTTT. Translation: CASSPESLTNEKLFF.

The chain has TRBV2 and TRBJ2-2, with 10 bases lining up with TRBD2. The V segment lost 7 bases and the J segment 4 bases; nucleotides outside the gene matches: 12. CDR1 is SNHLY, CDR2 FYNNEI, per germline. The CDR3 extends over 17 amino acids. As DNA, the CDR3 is TGTGCCAGCAAACCCAAGGGACTAGCGCACAGCACCGGGGAGCTGTTTTTT. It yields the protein CASKPKGLAHSTGELFF. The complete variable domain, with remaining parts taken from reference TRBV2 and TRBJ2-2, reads EPEVTQTPSHQVTQMGQEVILRCVPISNHLYFYWYRQILGQKVEFLVSFYNNEISEKSEIFDDQFSVERPDGSNFTLKIRSTKLEDSAMYFCASKPKGLAHSTGELFFGEGSRLTVL.

The CDR3 nucleotides read TGCAGTGCTTGGAGAGACCCGAACACTGAAGCTTTCTTT. Residues: CSAWRDPNTEAFF. The chain couples TRBV20-1 to TRBJ1-1; D unresolved. Deletions cut 5 bases from V and 1 base from J, with 11 bases between. CDR1 DFQATT and CDR2 SNEGSKA come from the germline V gene (reference sequence). The CDR3 is made up of 13 amino acids.

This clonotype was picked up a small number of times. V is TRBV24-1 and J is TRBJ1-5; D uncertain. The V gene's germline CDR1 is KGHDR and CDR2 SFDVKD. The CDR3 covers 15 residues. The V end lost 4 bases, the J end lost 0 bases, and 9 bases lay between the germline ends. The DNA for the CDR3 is TGTGCCACCAGTGACGGAAGGAATAGCAATCAGCCCCAGCATTTT. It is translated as CATSDGRNSNQPQHF.

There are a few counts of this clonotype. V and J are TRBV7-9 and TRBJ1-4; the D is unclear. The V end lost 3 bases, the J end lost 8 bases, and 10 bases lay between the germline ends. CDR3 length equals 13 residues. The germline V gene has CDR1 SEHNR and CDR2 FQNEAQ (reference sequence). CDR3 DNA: TGTGCCAGCAGCTTGGCGGGCGGCGAAAAACTGTTTTTT. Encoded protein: CASSLAGGEKLFF.

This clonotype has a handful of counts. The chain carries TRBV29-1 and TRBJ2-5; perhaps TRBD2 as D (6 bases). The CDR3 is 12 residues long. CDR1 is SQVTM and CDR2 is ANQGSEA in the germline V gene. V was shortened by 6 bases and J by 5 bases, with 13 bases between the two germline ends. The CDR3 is CSVRGPGETQYF. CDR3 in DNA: TGCAGCGTGCGGGGACCCGGGGAGACCCAGTACTTC.

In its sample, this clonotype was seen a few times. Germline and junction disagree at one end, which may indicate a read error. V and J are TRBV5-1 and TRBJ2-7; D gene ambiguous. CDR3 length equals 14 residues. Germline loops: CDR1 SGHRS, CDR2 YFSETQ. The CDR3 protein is CASSRTDISYQQYF. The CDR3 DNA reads TGCGCCAGCAGCCGGACGGATATCTCCTACCAGCAGTACTTC.

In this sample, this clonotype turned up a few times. The CDR3 DNA reads TGCGCCAGCAGCCGTGGTCGCTCCTACAATGAGCAGTTCTTC. This translates into CASSRGRSYNEQFF. The chain employs TRBV5-1 and TRBJ2-1; D call uncertain. CDR1 and CDR2 from the germline V gene are SGHRS and YFSETQ. Trimming took off 4 bases at V and 0 bases at J, with 8 bases between the two ends. The CDR3 runs 14 residues.

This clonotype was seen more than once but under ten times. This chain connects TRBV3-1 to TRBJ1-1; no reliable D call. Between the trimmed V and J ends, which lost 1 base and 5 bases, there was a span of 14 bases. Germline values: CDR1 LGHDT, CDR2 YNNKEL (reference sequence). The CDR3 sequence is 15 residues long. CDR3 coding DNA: TGTGCCAGCAGCCAAGTTCGGCCGGGGAGGACTGAAGCTTTCTTT. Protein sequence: CASSQVRPGRTEAFF.

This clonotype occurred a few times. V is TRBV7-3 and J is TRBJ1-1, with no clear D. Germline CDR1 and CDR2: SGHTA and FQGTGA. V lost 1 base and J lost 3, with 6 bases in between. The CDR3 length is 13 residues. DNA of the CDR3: TGTGCCAGCAGCTTAAACGAATACACTGAAGCTTTCTTT. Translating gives CASSLNEYTEAFF.